One and the same sample provided the 31 T cell receptor beta chains below, sequenced in a study of Ad26.COV2.S vaccination and SARS-CoV-2 variants. Noted treatment: some 20 received Ad26.COV2.S at low or high dose, single or two shots; a few received placebo; per-sample allocation not given. Following the first vaccine or placebo injection, samples were taken on day 63. Some clones are missing from TCRdb's copy, which holds only in-frame ones; the method was immunoSEQ multiplex PCR. The sample lists about 350,000 clones; 86% were seen once. Source: peripheral blood, taken in a trial of Ad26.COV2.S vaccine versus placebo. The receptors were sampled from a person between 18 and 59 years old who received the Ad26.COV2.S COVID-19 vaccine or a placebo.

The chain couples TRBV5-5 to TRBJ2-1; weak D call: TRBD2 (6 bases). The CDR3 spans 15 residues. The V gene lost 6 bases and the J gene lost 7 bases, with 20 bases spanning the gap. Germline assignment: CDR1 SGHKS and CDR2 YYEKEE (reference sequence). For the CDR3, the DNA is TGTGCCAGCACCATGGCGGGGCTCGGGTCTAATGAGCAGTTCTTC. It specifies CASTMAGLGSNEQFF.

The CDR3 nucleotides are TGTGCCAGCAGCAGCGGGACACTCGAGACCCAGTACTTC. Its protein product is CASSSGTLETQYF. The gene calls are TRBV12-3 or TRBV12-4 and TRBJ2-5; weak D call: TRBD2 (7 bases). This CDR3 comprises 13 residues. V was cut by 6 bases and J by 5 bases, with 13 bases left in between.

This clone has only one observation. This rearrangement joins TRBV25-1 to TRBJ1-1, with D possibly matching TRBD1 (5 bases). The germline gives CDR1 MGHDK, CDR2 SYGVNS. V dropped 4 bases and J dropped 1 base, with 10 bases sitting between them. This CDR3 has 14 residues. CDR3 in DNA: TGTGCCAGCAGTGGAATGACAGAGAACACTGAAGCTTTCTTT. Protein: CASSGMTENTEAFF.

This clone was counted only a few times. The chain couples TRBV28 to TRBJ2-5, with D perhaps given as TRBD1 or TRBD2 (7 bases each). CDR1 is MDHEN, CDR2 SYDVKM, per germline. The CDR3 loop spans 15 amino acids. V was trimmed by 6 bases and J by 1 base, leaving 15 bases between them. This CDR3 reads CASRNQGGTQETQYF. The CDR3 DNA reads TGTGCCAGCAGGAATCAGGGGGGGACCCAAGAGACCCAGTACTTC.

This clone was detected once. The genes are TRBV24-1 and TRBJ2-1; TRBD1 is a possible D gene (5 bases). Germline assignment: CDR1 KGHDR and CDR2 SFDVKD. V dropped 6 bases and J dropped 2 bases, with 10 bases sitting between them. The length of the CDR3 is 14 residues. The CDR3 bases are TGTGCCACCAGTCCAAGGGGAACCTACAATGAGCAGTTCTTC. This gives the protein CATSPRGTYNEQFF.

CDR3 sequence: CASQLVSGNEQFF. The CDR3 coding sequence is TGTGCCAGCCAATTAGTGTCCGGCAATGAGCAGTTCTTC. This chain connects TRBV5-6 to TRBJ2-1; D uncertain. This CDR3 contains 13 residues. The germline V gene encodes CDR1 SGHDT and CDR2 YYEEEE. The ends were cut back, 7 bases at V and 6 bases at J, with 14 bases in the middle.

V usage is TRBV30 and J usage is TRBJ2-1, with a weak D call TRBD2 (5 bases). Trimming stripped 2 bases from V and 7 bases from J, with 9 bases between. Germline CDR1 is GTSNPN and CDR2 is SVGIG (reference sequence). The CDR3 is made up of 12 amino acids. CDR3 DNA: TGTGCCTGGAGTTACGGGGTAAATGAGCAGTTCTTC. It specifies CAWSYGVNEQFF.

The V gene is TRBV18, the J gene TRBJ1-6; TRBD1 aligns across 7 bases. J was trimmed by 2 bases and V by 4 bases; bases with no gene match: 5. Germline loops: CDR1 KGHSH, CDR2 LQKENI. The CDR3 extends over 16 amino acids. As DNA, the CDR3 is TGTGCCAGCTCACGACAGGGAAGCACCTATAATTCACCCCTCCACTTT. Translated: CASSRQGSTYNSPLHF.

The chain combines TRBV4-3 with TRBJ1-1; D uncertain. The V gene's germline CDR1 is LGHNA and CDR2 YSLEER. There are 15 residues in the CDR3. Trimming took off 0 bases at V and 2 bases at J, with 10 bases between the two ends. For the CDR3, the DNA is TGCGCCAGCAGCCAAGAGTTCGCGGGTAACACTGAAGCTTTCTTT. This translates into CASSQEFAGNTEAFF.

This chain joins TRBV6-2 or TRBV6-3 and TRBJ1-5; maybe TRBD1 (6 bases). Germline lookup yields CDR1 MNHEY and CDR2 SVGEGT. Trimming cost V 2 bases and J 5 bases, with 19 bases left between them. The CDR3 covers 17 residues. The CDR3 DNA is TGTGCCAGCAGTTACCGGGACACTAGCCCCAGGGATCAGCCCCAGCATTTT. Amino acid sequence: CASSYRDTSPRDQPQHF.

In its sample, this clone was seen a few times. This rearrangement joins TRBV6-2 or TRBV6-3 to TRBJ2-6; D is ambiguous. This CDR3 comprises 15 residues. The ends were cut back, 6 bases at V and 2 bases at J, with 11 bases in the middle. From germline, CDR1 is MNHEY and CDR2 SVGEGT. The CDR3 nucleotides read TGTGCCAGCAGACCTCATGACCCTGGGGCCAACGTCCTGACTTTC. Protein sequence: CASRPHDPGANVLTF.

The chain has TRBV4-3 and TRBJ2-7, with 14 bases aligning to TRBD2. This CDR3 comprises 15 residues. V was clipped by 0 bases and J by 7 bases; unmatched bases: 2. CDR1 is LGHNA, CDR2 YSLEER, per germline. Here the CDR3 reads CASSQDRLAGGEQYF. The DNA for the CDR3 is TGCGCCAGCAGCCAAGATCGACTAGCGGGAGGGGAGCAGTACTTC.

The table lists this clone with many counts. This rearrangement joins TRBV28 to TRBJ2-1, with D possibly TRBD1 on 5 matching bases. The V end was cut by 4 bases, the J end by 9 bases, with 7 bases between. The CDR3 has 11 residues. Germline V lookup: CDR1 MDHEN, CDR2 SYDVKM. The DNA for the CDR3 is TGTGCCAGCAGTTCCCAGGGTGAGCAGTTCTTC. This gives the protein CASSSQGEQFF.

V usage is TRBV2 and J usage is TRBJ2-1; unclear D gene. The V and J ends lost 7 bases and 9 bases respectively, with 10 bases between them. The CDR3 has 11 residues. Germline V lookup: CDR1 SNHLY, CDR2 FYNNEI. For the CDR3, the DNA is TGTGCCAGCACGTCGGCCGGTGAGCAGTTCTTC. Amino acids: CASTSAGEQFF.

This sequence joins TRBV28 and TRBJ2-3; D is unclear. V was cut by 5 bases and J by 2 bases, with 17 bases left in between. Germline CDR1 MDHEN, CDR2 SYDVKM. The CDR3 length is 16 residues. The CDR3 loop is CASSHLAAESTDTQYF. CDR3 in DNA: TGTGCCAGCAGTCACTTGGCTGCGGAATCCACAGATACGCAGTATTTT.

The rearrangement joins TRBV19 to TRBJ2-7; 10 nucleotides align to TRBD2. V shed 3 bases, J shed 1 base, and the junction held 3 bases outside the gene matches. Germline V lookup: CDR1 LNHDA, CDR2 SQIVND (reference sequence). There are 15 residues in the CDR3. The CDR3 loop reads CASSIRTSGSYEQYF. The CDR3 coding sequence is TGTGCCAGTAGTATCCGGACTAGCGGTTCCTACGAGCAGTACTTC.

This clone was seen a handful of times. V usage is TRBV12-3 or TRBV12-4 and J usage is TRBJ1-2, with D unresolved. The CDR3 is made up of 13 amino acids. V lost 2 bases and J 6 bases, leaving 10 bases between the germline ends. The DNA for the CDR3 is TGTGCCAGCAGTTTAATCCGGGAGCATGGCTACACCTTC. This translates into CASSLIREHGYTF.

This CDR3 reads CASSSSTNEKLFF. In nucleotides, the CDR3 is TGTGCCAGCAGCAGTTCAACTAATGAAAAACTGTTTTTT. V usage is TRBV6-5 and J usage is TRBJ1-4; D remains ambiguous. V was trimmed by 6 bases and J by 0 bases, leaving 5 bases between them. Germline V gives CDR1 MNHEY, CDR2 SVGAGI. The CDR3 covers 13 residues.

This clone has a single count. The chain links TRBV24-1 to TRBJ2-1; 10 positions agree with TRBD2. Trimming at V came to 0 bases and at J to 6 bases, leaving 7 bases not matched to a gene. Germline assignment: CDR1 KGHDR and CDR2 SFDVKD. The CDR3 sequence is 17 residues long. In nucleotides, the CDR3 is TGTGCCACCAGTGATTTGGGTCTAGCGGGAGCAGGCAATGAGCAGTTCTTC. Protein product: CATSDLGLAGAGNEQFF.

The chain is built from TRBV25-1 and TRBJ1-1, with TRBD1 as a possible D gene (5 bases). The V gene's germline CDR1 is MGHDK and CDR2 SYGVNS. Trimming removed 0 bases from V and 7 bases from J, with 15 bases in between. The CDR3 extends over 15 amino acids. Here the CDR3 reads CASSEYQLGGGEAFF. The CDR3 nucleotides are TGTGCCAGCAGTGAATATCAGCTCGGGGGAGGTGAAGCTTTCTTT.

The chain employs TRBV7-6 and TRBJ2-1; D not resolved. The CDR3 sequence is 13 residues long. With 2 bases removed from V and 7 bases from J, the gap between germline ends came to 9 bases. Per germline, CDR1 SGHVS and CDR2 FNYEAQ. CDR3 in amino acids: CASSLFVGNEQFF. DNA of the CDR3: TGTGCCAGCAGCTTATTTGTCGGAAATGAGCAGTTCTTC.

The V gene is TRBV14, the J gene TRBJ1-4, with D unresolved. Germline values: CDR1 SGHDN, CDR2 FVKESK. Trimming removed 0 bases at V and 6 bases at J, with 11 bases between. The CDR3 contains 15 residues. CDR3 nucleotide sequence: TGTGCCAGCAGCCAAGACGGTATGGACTATGAAAAACTGTTTTTT. Protein: CASSQDGMDYEKLFF.

This rearrangement joins TRBV2 to TRBJ2-1; D remains unclear. The length of the CDR3 is 13 residues. The germline V and J ends were trimmed by 0 bases and 11 bases, with 11 bases remaining between them. Germline CDR1 and CDR2: SNHLY and FYNNEI. CDR3 protein: CASSEARPVKQFF. The CDR3 DNA sequence: TGTGCCAGCAGTGAAGCGCGTCCTGTTAAGCAGTTCTTC.

The chain couples TRBV28 to TRBJ1-6; D ambiguous. Between the trimmed V and J ends, which lost 3 bases and 7 bases, there was a span of 10 bases. Germline V lookup: CDR1 MDHEN, CDR2 SYDVKM. CDR3 length: 14 amino acids. The CDR3 DNA sequence: TGTGCCAGCAGTTTGGGCCAGGAGAATTCACCCCTCCACTTT. Translated, it gives CASSLGQENSPLHF.

The rearrangement links TRBV12-3 or TRBV12-4 to TRBJ2-7; 7 bases agree with TRBD1. With V trimmed by 5 bases and J by 3 bases, 1 base remained unmatched. CDR3 length: 12 residues. CDR3 amino acids: CASSRDSYEQYF. In nucleotides, the CDR3 is TGTGCCAGCAGTAGGGACAGCTACGAGCAGTACTTC.

V gene TRBV5-1 combines with J gene TRBJ1-6; 10 bases map to TRBD1. From germline, CDR1 is SGHRS and CDR2 YFSETQ. J was trimmed by 8 bases and V by 3 bases; bases with no gene match: 2. The CDR3 is 14 amino acids. Written as DNA, the CDR3 is TGCGCCAGCAGCTCCGGACAGGGGGATTCACCCCTCCACTTT. Its translation is CASSSGQGDSPLHF.

This chain links TRBV6-6 with TRBJ2-3; D might be TRBD2 (5 bases). The CDR3 spans 14 residues. V lost 0 bases to trimming and J lost 4 bases, with 8 bases between them. CDR1 is MNHNY and CDR2 is SVGAGI in the germline V gene (reference sequence). CDR3 amino acids: CASSYSRVADTQYF. CDR3 in DNA: TGTGCCAGCAGTTACTCGCGGGTGGCAGATACGCAGTATTTT.

Only one count was recorded for this clone. The chain recombines TRBV5-1 with TRBJ2-1; TRBD1 aligns across 9 bases. Trimming at V came to 4 bases and at J to 6 bases, leaving 8 bases not matched to a gene. CDR3 length: 15 residues. Germline lookup yields CDR1 SGHRS and CDR2 YFSETQ. The CDR3 nucleotides are TGCGCCAGCAGCATACAGGGGGCCCAAGTCAATGAGCAGTTCTTC. It translates to CASSIQGAQVNEQFF.

This rearrangement joins TRBV11-2 to TRBJ1-6; D unresolved. This CDR3 is built from 14 residues. The germline V gene encodes CDR1 SGHAT and CDR2 FQNNGV. V lost 8 bases and J 3 bases, leaving 11 bases between the germline ends. CDR3 in amino acids: CASAYSLYNSPLHF. As DNA, the CDR3 is TGTGCCAGCGCCTACAGTCTCTATAATTCACCCCTCCACTTT.

The rearrangement links TRBV5-1 to TRBJ1-2, with D uncertain. CDR1 and CDR2 (germline): SGHRS, YFSETQ. This CDR3 region has 14 residues. Trimming took 0 bases from V and 2 from J, leaving 8 bases between them. In DNA form, the CDR3 reads TGCGCCAGCAGCTTGGATGTGCAGAACTATGGCTACACCTTC. It yields the protein CASSLDVQNYGYTF. Complete variable domain (other parts from reference TRBV5-1 and TRBJ1-2): KAGVTQTPRYLIKTRGQQVTLSCSPISGHRSVSWYQQTPGQGLQFLFEYFSETQRNKGNFPGRFSGRQFSNSRSEMNVSTLELGDSALYLCASSLDVQNYGYTFGSGTRLTVV.

The chain is built from TRBV24-1 and TRBJ2-5, with D hard to call. The V gene's germline CDR1 is KGHDR and CDR2 SFDVKD. This CDR3 region has 15 residues. Deletions cut 0 bases from V and 5 bases from J, with 12 bases between. CDR3 nucleotide sequence: TGTGCCACCAGTGATTTGAAGGGTATCGGGGAGACCCAGTACTTC. This gives the protein CATSDLKGIGETQYF.